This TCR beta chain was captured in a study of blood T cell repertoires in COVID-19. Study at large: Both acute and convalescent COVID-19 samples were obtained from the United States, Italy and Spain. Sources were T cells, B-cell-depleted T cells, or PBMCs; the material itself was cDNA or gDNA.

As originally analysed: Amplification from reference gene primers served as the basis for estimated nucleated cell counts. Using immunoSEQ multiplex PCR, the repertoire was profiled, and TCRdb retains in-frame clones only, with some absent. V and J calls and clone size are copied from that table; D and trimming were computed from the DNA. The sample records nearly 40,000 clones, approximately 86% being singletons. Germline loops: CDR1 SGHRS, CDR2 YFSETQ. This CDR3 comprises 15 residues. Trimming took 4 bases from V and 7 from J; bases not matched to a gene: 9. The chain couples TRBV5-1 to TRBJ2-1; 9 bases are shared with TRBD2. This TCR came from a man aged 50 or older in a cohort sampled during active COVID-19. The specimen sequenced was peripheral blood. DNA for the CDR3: TGCGCCAGCAGCCCAATAGCGGGAGACGGAAATGAGCAGTTCTTC. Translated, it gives CASSPIAGDGNEQFF. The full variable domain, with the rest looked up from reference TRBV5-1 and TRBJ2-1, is KAGVTQTPRYLIKTRGQQVTLSCSPISGHRSVSWYQQTPGQGLQFLFEYFSETQRNKGNFPGRFSGRQFSNSRSEMNVSTLELGDSALYLCASSPIAGDGNEQFFGPGTRLTVL.